This is a list of T cell receptor beta chains from one sample in a study of blood T cell repertoires in COVID-19. Repertoires were generated with immunoSEQ multiplex PCR, while TCRdb's copy carries only in-frame clones and drops some. The table has about 250,000 clones, 88% seen once; the top ten hold around 3%. Source material: PBMCs or T cells enriched from blood (not recorded which). Receptors were obtained from a woman between 45 and 65 years old who had recovered from COVID-19. CDR3s include the opening cysteine and the closing phenylalanine or tryptophan. Fields, in order: V gene, D gene, J gene, clone size, CDR3 protein, CDR3 DNA. The D gene is left open where the match is weak. Size is omitted from some rows. Given values are once, few, many or a class for expanded clones.

TRBV4-3	TRBD2	TRBJ2-7	NA	CASSQGLAGGREQYF	TGCGCCAGCAGCCAAGGACTAGCGGGAGGGCGAGAGCAGTACTTC
TRBV7-2	NA	TRBJ2-5	NA	CASSPPVQETQYF	TGTGCCAGCAGCCCCCCGGTACAAGAGACCCAGTACTTC
TRBV7-2	TRBD1	TRBJ1-2	NA	CASSFLGQGYGYTF	TGTGCCAGCAGCTTCCTTGGACAGGGATATGGCTACACCTTC
TRBV27	NA	TRBJ1-6	NA	CASSLGGRNSPLHF	TGTGCCAGCAGTTTGGGGGGGAGGAATTCACCCCTCCACTTT
TRBV6-1	NA	TRBJ2-5	NA	CASSEARGSQETQYF	TGTGCCAGCAGTGAAGCCAGGGGATCCCAAGAGACCCAGTACTTC
TRBV4-2	TRBD2	TRBJ2-1	NA	CASSQEAGDGGNEQFF	TGTGCCAGCAGCCAAGAAGCGGGGGACGGCGGCAATGAGCAGTTCTTC
TRBV10-2	TRBD1	TRBJ1-3	NA	CASSTGDSSGNTIYF	TGCGCCAGCAGTACAGGGGATTCGTCTGGAAACACCATATATTTT
TRBV15	NA	TRBJ1-3	NA	CATSIIGGSRRGNTIYF	TGTGCCACCAGCATAATCGGGGGGAGCCGCCGTGGAAACACCATATATTTT
TRBV6-2/TRBV6-3	NA	TRBJ2-7	NA	CASSLASRDWQTNYEQYF	TGTGCCAGCAGTCTCGCAAGCCGGGACTGGCAGACTAACTACGAGCAGTACTTC
TRBV6-5	NA	TRBJ1-3	NA	CASSYGQPAPGNTIYF	TGTGCCAGCAGTTACGGACAGCCCGCGCCTGGAAACACCATATATTTT
TRBV19	TRBD2	TRBJ2-1	NA	CASPHSGPYNEQFF	TGTGCCAGTCCTCATAGCGGGCCTTACAATGAGCAGTTCTTC
TRBV28	TRBD1	TRBJ1-2	NA	CASSIPGQEGFGYTF	TGTGCCAGCAGCATACCCGGACAGGAGGGGTTCGGCTACACCTTC
TRBV30	TRBD2	TRBJ2-7	NA	CAWSVPPSGSYEQYF	TGTGCCTGGAGTGTACCCCCTAGCGGGAGTTACGAGCAGTACTTC
TRBV7-2	NA	TRBJ1-5	few	CASSSTGTNGGQPQHF	TGTGCCAGCAGCTCCACAGGGACAAATGGGGGTCAGCCCCAGCATTTT
TRBV9	NA	TRBJ1-2	NA	CASSPRGTVTYGYTF	TGTGCCAGCAGCCCCCGGGGAACGGTGACCTATGGCTACACCTTC
TRBV11-1	TRBD1	TRBJ2-2	NA	CASSSVDRENTGELFF	TGTGCCAGCAGCTCTGTGGACAGGGAAAACACCGGGGAGCTGTTTTTT
TRBV28	TRBD1	TRBJ1-2	NA	CASSLARGQGGPGYTF	TGTGCCAGCAGTTTGGCTCGGGGACAGGGGGGGCCTGGCTACACCTTC
TRBV30	TRBD2	TRBJ2-1	NA	CAWSPLAGEYNEQFF	TGTGCCTGGAGCCCACTAGCGGGAGAGTACAATGAGCAGTTCTTC
TRBV20-1	TRBD2	TRBJ2-3	NA	CSASSGGGPDTQYF	TGCAGTGCCAGTAGCGGGGGCGGACCAGATACGCAGTATTTT
TRBV28	TRBD2	TRBJ2-7	NA	CASSFTLAGLSYEQYF	TGTGCCAGCAGTTTCACTTTAGCGGGGCTCTCCTACGAGCAGTACTTC
TRBV9	NA	TRBJ2-5	NA	CASSVGGGEDQETQYF	TGTGCCAGCAGCGTAGGAGGGGGAGAGGATCAAGAGACCCAGTACTTC
TRBV28	TRBD2	TRBJ2-1	once	CASMRGSGSSYNEQFF	TGTGCCAGCATGCGGGGGAGCGGGAGCTCCTACAATGAGCAGTTCTTC
TRBV11-3	TRBD2	TRBJ2-1	NA	CASSDRASGAYNEQFF	TGTGCCAGCAGCGACCGAGCTAGCGGGGCGTACAATGAGCAGTTCTTC
TRBV24-1	TRBD1	TRBJ1-2	once	CATQAKTGRSGGYTF	TGTGCCACCCAAGCGAAGACAGGGCGGAGTGGGGGCTACACCTTC
TRBV7-2	NA	TRBJ1-5	NA	CASSQGGVVFQPQHF	TGTGCCAGCAGCCAAGGGGGTGTGGTGTTTCAGCCCCAGCATTTT
TRBV19	NA	TRBJ1-1	once	CASSILTEYTEAFF	TGTGCCAGTAGTATTCTGACTGAATACACTGAAGCTTTCTTT
TRBV18	NA	TRBJ2-2	NA	CASSPSDRTHTGELFF	TGTGCCAGCTCACCGAGCGACAGGACACACACCGGGGAGCTGTTTTTT
TRBV7-3	TRBD2	TRBJ2-1	NA	CASSSGLASYNEQFF	TGTGCCAGCAGCTCAGGACTAGCGTCTTACAATGAGCAGTTCTTC
TRBV19	NA	TRBJ2-6	NA	CASSLRGVETQRWSGANVLTF	TGTGCCAGTAGTTTAAGGGGCGTGGAGACGCAAAGGTGGTCTGGGGCCAACGTCCTGACTTTC
TRBV19	TRBD1	TRBJ1-1	once	CASSITVGTATAMNTEAFF	TGTGCCAGTAGTATAACTGTCGGGACAGCTACGGCCATGAACACTGAAGCTTTCTTT
TRBV2	NA	TRBJ1-3	NA	CASSEIGSGGNTIYF	TGTGCCAGCAGTGAAATTGGGTCAGGAGGAAACACCATATATTTT
TRBV7-2	NA	TRBJ2-1	NA	CASTSGTSYNEQFF	TGTGCCAGCACCTCCGGTACCTCCTACAATGAGCAGTTCTTC
TRBV12-3/TRBV12-4	NA	TRBJ2-1	NA	CASRNYSYNEQFF	TGTGCCAGCAGAAACTATTCCTACAATGAGCAGTTCTTC
TRBV7-9	TRBD2	TRBJ2-5	NA	CASSPGLAGGQETQYF	TGTGCCAGCAGCCCGGGACTAGCGGGAGGTCAAGAGACCCAGTACTTC
TRBV19	NA	TRBJ1-1	once	CASSLNTARGEAFF	TGTGCCAGTAGTCTAAACACGGCTCGGGGTGAAGCTTTCTTT
TRBV19	TRBD2	TRBJ2-5	NA	CASSSGLAGGETQYF	TGTGCCAGTAGTTCCGGACTAGCGGGAGGGGAGACCCAGTACTTC
TRBV2	NA	TRBJ1-2	NA	CASSSTDRRVSYGYTF	TGTGCCAGCAGTAGCACCGACAGGCGTGTGAGCTATGGCTACACCTTC
TRBV28	NA	TRBJ1-1	NA	CASIGQGGSAFEAFF	TGTGCCAGCATAGGGCAGGGAGGTTCGGCCTTTGAAGCTTTCTTT
TRBV24-1	NA	TRBJ2-1	NA	CATSDRTTSSLYNEQFF	TGTGCCACCAGTGACCGTACTACTAGTTCCCTCTACAATGAGCAGTTCTTC
TRBV27	TRBD1	TRBJ1-5	NA	CASKGQPSSNQPQHF	TGTGCCAGCAAGGGACAGCCCTCTAGCAATCAGCCCCAGCATTTT
TRBV5-4	TRBD1	TRBJ1-1	NA	CASSFQGATEAFF	TGTGCCAGCAGCTTCCAGGGGGCGACTGAAGCTTTCTTT
TRBV9	TRBD2	TRBJ2-3	NA	CASSVSTGRATGTDTQYF	TGTGCCAGCAGCGTAAGTACCGGGAGGGCCACAGGCACAGATACGCAGTATTTT
TRBV6-5	TRBD2	TRBJ2-7	once	CASSSWTSGSIHEQYF	TGTGCCAGCAGTTCTTGGACTAGCGGGAGCATACACGAGCAGTACTTC
TRBV6-5	NA	TRBJ1-2	NA	CASRGEGLFGGYTF	TGTGCCAGCAGGGGGGAGGGCCTCTTCGGCGGCTACACCTTC
TRBV18	TRBD1	TRBJ1-1	NA	CASSPQGGLEEAFF	TGTGCCAGCTCACCACAAGGGGGCTTAGAGGAAGCTTTCTTT
TRBV15	NA	TRBJ1-5	NA	CATSRDKTVNQPQHF	TGTGCCACCAGCAGAGATAAGACAGTCAATCAGCCCCAGCATTTT
TRBV19	TRBD1	TRBJ2-2	NA	CASTPGQGTGELFF	TGTGCCAGTACCCCCGGACAGGGAACCGGGGAGCTGTTTTTT